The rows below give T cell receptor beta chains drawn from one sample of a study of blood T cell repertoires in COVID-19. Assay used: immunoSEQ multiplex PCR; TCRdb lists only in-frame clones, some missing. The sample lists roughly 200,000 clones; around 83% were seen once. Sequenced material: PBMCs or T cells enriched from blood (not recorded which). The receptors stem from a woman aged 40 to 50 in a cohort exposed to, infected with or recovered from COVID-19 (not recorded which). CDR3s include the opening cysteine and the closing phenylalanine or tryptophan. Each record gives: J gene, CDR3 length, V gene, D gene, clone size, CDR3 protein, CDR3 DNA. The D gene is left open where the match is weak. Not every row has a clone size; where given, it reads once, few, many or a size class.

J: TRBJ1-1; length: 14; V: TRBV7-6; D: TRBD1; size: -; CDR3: CASSLSGRGTEAFF; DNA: TGTGCCAGCAGCTTATCTGGCAGGGGGACTGAAGCTTTCTTT
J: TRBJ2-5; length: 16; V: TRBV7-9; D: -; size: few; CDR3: CASSLGSLAKQETQYF; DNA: TGTGCCAGCAGCTTAGGTTCGTTGGCCAAGCAAGAGACCCAGTACTTC
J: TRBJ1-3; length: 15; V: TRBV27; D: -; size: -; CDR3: CASSLSGITGNTIYF; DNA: TGTGCCAGCAGTTTATCCGGGATAACTGGAAACACCATATATTTT
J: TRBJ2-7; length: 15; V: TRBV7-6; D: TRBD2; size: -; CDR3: CASSPGTTSGYEQYF; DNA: TGTGCCAGCAGCCCTGGGACTACCTCGGGGTACGAGCAGTACTTC
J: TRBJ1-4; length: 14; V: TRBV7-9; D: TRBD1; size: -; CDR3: CASSLARQGSQLFF; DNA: TGTGCCAGCAGCTTAGCTAGACAGGGCAGTCAACTGTTTTTT
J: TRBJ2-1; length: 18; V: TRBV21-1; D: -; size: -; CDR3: CASSNRVSPAAAYNEQFF; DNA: TGTGCCAGCAGCAACCGCGTCTCGCCAGCGGCCGCCTACAATGAGCAGTTCTTC
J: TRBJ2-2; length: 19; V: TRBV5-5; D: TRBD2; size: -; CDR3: CASSLDRTSVTTNTGELFF; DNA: TGTGCCAGCAGCTTGGATCGGACTAGCGTTACGACGAACACCGGGGAGCTGTTTTTT
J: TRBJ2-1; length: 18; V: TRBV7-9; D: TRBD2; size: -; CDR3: CASSLGQSREGPGDEQFF; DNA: TGTGCCAGCAGCTTAGGGCAATCGAGGGAGGGGCCTGGGGATGAGCAGTTCTTC
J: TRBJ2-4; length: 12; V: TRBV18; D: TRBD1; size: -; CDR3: CASSTGQGVQYF; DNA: TGTGCCAGCTCAACGGGACAGGGCGTTCAGTACTTC
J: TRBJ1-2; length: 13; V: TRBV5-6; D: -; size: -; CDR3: CASSGGLPYGYTF; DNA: TGTGCCAGCAGCGGGGGACTACCATATGGCTACACCTTC
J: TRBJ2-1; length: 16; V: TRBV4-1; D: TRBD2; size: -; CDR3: CASSQSGTNSYNEQFF; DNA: TGCGCCAGCAGCCAAAGTGGGACTAACTCCTACAATGAGCAGTTCTTC
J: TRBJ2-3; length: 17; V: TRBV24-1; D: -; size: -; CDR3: CATSEWGSRESTDTQYF; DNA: TGTGCCACCAGTGAGTGGGGTTCTCGGGAAAGCACAGATACGCAGTATTTT
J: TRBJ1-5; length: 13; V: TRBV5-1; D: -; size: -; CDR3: CASRAGSDQPQHF; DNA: TGCGCCAGCAGGGCAGGGTCCGATCAGCCCCAGCATTTT
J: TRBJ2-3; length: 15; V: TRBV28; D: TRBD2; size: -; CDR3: CASSSGGGSTDTQYF; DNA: TGTGCCAGCAGTTCGGGCGGGGGAAGCACAGATACGCAGTATTTT
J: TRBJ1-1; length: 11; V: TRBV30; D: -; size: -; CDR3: CAGERNTEAFF; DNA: TGTGCCGGAGAGAGGAACACTGAAGCTTTCTTT
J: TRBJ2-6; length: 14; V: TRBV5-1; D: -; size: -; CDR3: CASRGFSGANVLTF; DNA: TGCGCCAGCAGGGGCTTCTCTGGGGCCAACGTCCTGACTTTC
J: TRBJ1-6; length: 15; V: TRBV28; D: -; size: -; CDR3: CASRYARQRNSPLHF; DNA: TGTGCCAGCAGATACGCTCGACAGCGAAATTCACCCCTCCACTTT
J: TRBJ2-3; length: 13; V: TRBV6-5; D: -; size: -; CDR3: CASSSFPSDTQYF; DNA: TGTGCCAGCAGTTCCTTTCCGTCGGATACGCAGTATTTT
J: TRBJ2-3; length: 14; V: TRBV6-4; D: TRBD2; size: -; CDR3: CASSDSGGADTQYF; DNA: TGTGCCAGCAGTGACAGCGGGGGAGCAGATACGCAGTATTTT
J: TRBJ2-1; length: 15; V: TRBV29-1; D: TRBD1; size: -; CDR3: CSVEPGQGAYNEQFF; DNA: TGCAGCGTTGAACCGGGACAGGGGGCCTACAATGAGCAGTTCTTC
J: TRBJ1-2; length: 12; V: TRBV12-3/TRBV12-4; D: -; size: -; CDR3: CASSLGGSSYTF; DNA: TGTGCCAGCAGTTTAGGCGGAAGTAGCTACACCTTC
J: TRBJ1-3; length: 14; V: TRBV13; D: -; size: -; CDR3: CASSLSGAGNTIYF; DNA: TGTGCCAGCAGCTTATCAGGGGCTGGAAACACCATATATTTT
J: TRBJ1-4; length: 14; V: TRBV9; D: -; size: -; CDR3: CASSEAKGNEKLFF; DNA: TGTGCCAGCAGCGAAGCCAAGGGGAATGAAAAACTGTTTTTT
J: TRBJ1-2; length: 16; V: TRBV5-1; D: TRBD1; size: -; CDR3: CASSSRPEGQGGGYTF; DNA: TGCGCCAGCAGCTCGCGTCCGGAAGGACAGGGAGGTGGCTACACCTTC
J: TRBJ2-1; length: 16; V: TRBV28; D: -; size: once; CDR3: CASSQRTGSSYNEQFF; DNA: TGTGCCAGCAGCCAACGTACAGGTAGCTCCTACAATGAGCAGTTCTTC
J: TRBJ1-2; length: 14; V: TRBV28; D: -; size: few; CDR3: CASSLTGTSYGYTF; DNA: TGTGCCAGCAGTTTAACAGGGACGTCTTATGGCTACACCTTC
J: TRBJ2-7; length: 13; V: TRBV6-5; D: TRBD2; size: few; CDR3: CASKAGSSYEQYF; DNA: TGTGCCAGCAAAGCGGGAAGCTCCTACGAGCAGTACTTC
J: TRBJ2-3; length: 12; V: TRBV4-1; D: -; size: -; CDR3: CASSQVQSTQYF; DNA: TGCGCCAGCAGCCAAGTGCAGTCTACGCAGTATTTT
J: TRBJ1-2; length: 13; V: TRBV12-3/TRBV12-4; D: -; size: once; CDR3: CASSLWSNYGYTF; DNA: TGTGCCAGCAGTTTATGGAGTAACTATGGCTACACCTTC
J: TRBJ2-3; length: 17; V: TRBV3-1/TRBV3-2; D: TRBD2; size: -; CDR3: CASSQGLAGPSTDTQYF; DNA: TGTGCCAGCAGCCAGGGGCTAGCGGGGCCTAGCACAGATACGCAGTATTTT
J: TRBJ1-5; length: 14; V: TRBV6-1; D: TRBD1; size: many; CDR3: CASSETGDNQPQHF; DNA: TGTGCCAGCAGTGAGACAGGGGATAATCAGCCCCAGCATTTT
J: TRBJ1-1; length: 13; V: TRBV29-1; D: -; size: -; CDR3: CSVRTMTNTEAFF; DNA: TGCAGCGTTAGGACAATGACGAATACTGAAGCTTTCTTT
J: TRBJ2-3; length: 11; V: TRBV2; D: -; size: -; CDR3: CASRAQGREYF; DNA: TGTGCCAGCAGAGCACAGGGTAGGGAGTATTTT
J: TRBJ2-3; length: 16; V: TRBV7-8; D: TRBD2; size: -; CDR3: CASSPTSGGYTDTQYF; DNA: TGTGCCAGCAGCCCGACTAGCGGGGGGTACACAGATACGCAGTATTTT
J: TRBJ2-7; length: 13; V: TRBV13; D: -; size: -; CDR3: CASSLGPGDEQYF; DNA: TGTGCCAGCAGCTTAGGGCCAGGGGATGAGCAGTACTTC
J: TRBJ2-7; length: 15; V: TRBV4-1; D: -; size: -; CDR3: CASSQELAGSYEQYF; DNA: TGCGCCAGCAGCCAAGAACTGGCAGGCTCCTACGAGCAGTACTTC
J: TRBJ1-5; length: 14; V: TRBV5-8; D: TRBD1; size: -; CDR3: CASSRDRGNQPQHF; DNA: TGTGCCAGCAGTCGGGACAGGGGCAATCAGCCCCAGCATTTT
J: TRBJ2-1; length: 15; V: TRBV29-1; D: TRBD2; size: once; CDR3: CSSRRLASSYNEQFF; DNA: TGCAGCTCTAGGCGACTAGCTAGCTCCTACAATGAGCAGTTCTTC